The 30 T cell receptor beta chains reported below all come from one sample, sequenced in a study of T-cell reconstitution after alpha-beta-depleted transplantation in children. Unique molecular identifiers were used in preparing the TCRbeta library. TCRdb fed the PCR reads into MiXCR, producing one record per CDR3 protein. The sample includes 480,000 or so distinct CDR3 sequences, about 10% of them seen just once. The sample consisted of PBMCs, taken before TCRalphabeta/CD19-depleted stem cell transplant. These receptor sequences come from a child aged 2 to 10 with inherited bone marrow failure, due to receive a stem cell transplant.

Ten or more counts support this clonotype. The chain uses TRBV20-1 and TRBJ2-1; D unresolved. This CDR3 region has 11 residues. The germline CDR1 and CDR2 sequences are DFQATT and SNEGSKA (reference sequence). Between the trimmed V and J ends, which lost 5 bases and 8 bases, there was a span of 10 bases. Here the CDR3 reads CSAPGWHEQFF. The CDR3 nucleotides read TGCAGTGCTCCCGGGTGGCATGAGCAGTTCTTC.

The chain combines TRBV28 with TRBJ2-1, with 13 bases aligning to TRBD2. CDR3 length equals 17 residues. The ends lost 5 bases at V and 4 bases at J; junction bases unmatched: 8. Germline CDR1 and CDR2: MDHEN and SYDVKM. CDR3 nucleotide sequence: TGTGCCAGCAGTGCTATCAAGGGACTAGCGGGATACAATGAGCAGTTCTTC. Residues: CASSAIKGLAGYNEQFF.

The CDR3 here is CSALLTPTGELFF. CDR3 in DNA: TGCAGTGCTCTCCTGACCCCCACCGGGGAGCTGTTTTTT. V usage is TRBV20-1 and J usage is TRBJ2-2; unclear D gene. This CDR3 contains 13 residues. Germline V lookup: CDR1 DFQATT, CDR2 SNEGSKA (reference sequence). The V end was cut by 5 bases, the J end by 4 bases, with 11 bases between.

This clonotype was counted ten times or more. The CDR3 sequence is CATAEGFLYEQYF. CDR3 coding DNA: TGTGCCACCGCCGAAGGGTTCCTCTACGAGCAGTACTTC. The chain links TRBV25-1 to TRBJ2-7; no reliable D call. In germline, CDR1 is MGHDK, CDR2 SYGVNS. The V and J ends lost 10 bases and 3 bases respectively, with 16 bases between them. This CDR3 contains 13 residues.

This clonotype came up many times. The CDR3 sequence: CSAYNRVGETQYF. The CDR3 nucleotides read TGCAGTGCTTACAACAGGGTTGGTGAGACCCAGTACTTC. The chain couples TRBV20-1 to TRBJ2-5; D may be TRBD1 (6 bases). The CDR3 runs 13 residues. V was cut by 5 bases and J by 5 bases, with 15 bases left in between. Per the germline V gene, CDR1 is DFQATT and CDR2 is SNEGSKA (reference sequence).

This clonotype has at least ten counts. The V call is TRBV20-1, the J call TRBJ2-1, with D tentatively TRBD1 or TRBD2 (5 bases each). This CDR3 contains 14 residues. Per the germline V gene, CDR1 is DFQATT and CDR2 is SNEGSKA (reference sequence). Trimming stripped 3 bases from V and 1 base from J, with 10 bases between. The CDR3 sequence: CSASRDRSYNEQFF. CDR3 DNA sequence: TGCAGTGCTAGTCGGGACCGATCCTACAATGAGCAGTTCTTC.

Many counts were recorded for this clonotype. The rearrangement joins TRBV5-1 to TRBJ2-1; TRBD2 aligns across 10 bases. V lost 1 base and J lost 8; bases outside the gene matches: 9. There are 16 residues in the CDR3. The germline gives CDR1 SGHRS, CDR2 YFSETQ. In DNA, the CDR3 is TGCGCCAGCAGCTTGCAACCTAGCGGGAGCCTGGATGAGCAGTTCTTC. Translation: CASSLQPSGSLDEQFF.

This clonotype was seen only once. This chain connects TRBV4-3 to TRBJ2-1; tentative D call: TRBD1 (6 bases). Germline CDR1 and CDR2: LGHNA and YSLEER. The CDR3 is 16 residues long. Between the trimmed V and J ends, which lost 0 bases and 2 bases, there was a span of 11 bases. In DNA, the CDR3 is TGCGCCAGCAGCCAAGAACAGGGAAAAACCTACAATGAGCAGTTCTTC. Its protein is CASSQEQGKTYNEQFF.

This clonotype was recorded at least ten times. The chain joins TRBV10-3 to TRBJ2-3; TRBD2 matches at 11 bases. Germline CDR1 reads ENHRY; CDR2 reads SYGVKD. V dropped 6 bases and J dropped 2; count of bases not matched to a gene: 10. The CDR3 is made up of 17 amino acids. In DNA form, the CDR3 reads TGTGCCATCAGCGGGGGCCCTAGCGGGGGGTCCACAGATACGCAGTATTTT. This encodes CAISGGPSGGSTDTQYF.

There are many counts of this clonotype. The rearrangement links TRBV10-3 to TRBJ2-7, with TRBD1 as a possible D gene (6 bases). With 9 bases removed from V and 1 base from J, the gap between germline ends came to 10 bases. Germline loops: CDR1 ENHRY, CDR2 SYGVKD. CDR3 size: 12 residues. The CDR3 nucleotides read TGTGCCATACAGGGCATATCCTACGAGCAGTACTTC. Its translation: CAIQGISYEQYF.

This clonotype was found many times. The J gene is TRBJ2-3, the V gene TRBV29-1; 12 bases line up with TRBD2. Per the germline V gene, CDR1 is SQVTM and CDR2 is ANQGSEA. The trim removed 0 bases at V and 6 bases at J, leaving 10 bases unmatched. The CDR3 sequence is 17 residues long. The CDR3 spells CSVEDFLAGGPTDTQYF. CDR3 bases: TGCAGCGTTGAAGATTTCCTAGCGGGAGGGCCCACGGATACGCAGTATTTT.

This clonotype occurred many times. The rearrangement joins TRBV6-2 or TRBV6-3 to TRBJ2-2, with 10 positions matching TRBD2. This CDR3 region has 17 residues. Trimming cost V 8 bases and J 3 bases; bases outside gene matches: 12. Per the germline V gene, CDR1 is MNHEY and CDR2 is SVGEGT. The CDR3 DNA reads as TGTGCCAGCTCCGAGCGGGAGGGCCGTTATGACACCGGGGAGCTGTTTTTT. It specifies CASSEREGRYDTGELFF.

This clonotype has a count of ten or more. This chain connects TRBV24-1 to TRBJ2-5, with a tentative D call TRBD2 (6 bases). The germline gives CDR1 KGHDR, CDR2 SFDVKD. V lost 9 bases and J lost 0, with 10 bases in between. This CDR3 is built from 13 residues. CDR3 DNA: TGTGCCACCGGGGAGGCCTACCAAGAGACCCAGTACTTC. It encodes CATGEAYQETQYF.

There are many counts of this clonotype. The rearrangement joins TRBV5-1 to TRBJ2-7; 8 bases agree with TRBD2. This CDR3 spans 15 amino acids. Germline lookup yields CDR1 SGHRS and CDR2 YFSETQ. V trimming: 4 bases; J trimming: 9 bases; junction bases outside the gene matches: 15. CDR3 coding DNA: TGCGCCAGCAGCGCCAGGGGCAGCGGGAGCCCCGGGCAGTACTTC. It encodes CASSARGSGSPGQYF.

This clonotype has just a few counts. The chain recombines TRBV11-1 with TRBJ2-3; 14 nucleotides line up with TRBD2. With 5 bases clipped from V and 1 base from J, the junction kept 8 bases outside the gene matches. This CDR3 has 18 amino acids. Germline V CDR1 and CDR2: SGHAT, FQDESV (reference sequence). The CDR3 coding sequence is TGTGCCAGCAGCGGACCCGGGACTAGCGGGAGTCGCACAGATACGCAGTATTTT. It yields the protein CASSGPGTSGSRTDTQYF. Combining the CDR3 with reference TRBV11-1 and TRBJ2-3 gives the whole variable domain EAEVAQSPRYKITEKSQAVAFWCDPISGHATLYWYRQILGQGPELLVQFQDESVVDDSQLPKDRFSAERLKGVDSTLKIQPAELGDSAMYLCASSGPGTSGSRTDTQYFGPGTRLTVL.

Ten or more counts support this clonotype. The CDR3 sequence is CASSPSPGTSGRMTDTQYF. CDR3 DNA sequence: TGCGCCAGCAGCCCTTCCCCCGGGACTAGCGGGAGGATGACAGATACGCAGTATTTT. The chain uses TRBV4-3 and TRBJ2-3; 15 nucleotides align to TRBD2. The germline V gene encodes CDR1 LGHNA and CDR2 YSLEER. The CDR3 length is 19 residues. V trimming: 4 bases; J trimming: 3 bases; junction bases outside the gene matches: 11.

A few counts support this clonotype. V and J are TRBV12-3 or TRBV12-4 and TRBJ2-1, with TRBD2 matching 11 bases. V dropped 0 bases and J dropped 10; count of bases not matched to a gene: 8. The CDR3 has 16 amino acids. Here the CDR3 DNA reads TGTGCCAGCAGTTTAGCGACACTAGCGGGAGAGCAGGAGCAGTTCTTC. Amino acids: CASSLATLAGEQEQFF.

This clonotype has more than one count but fewer than ten. This chain connects TRBV28 to TRBJ1-1, with D possibly TRBD1 on 6 matching bases. The CDR3 covers 15 residues. Germline CDR1 reads MDHEN; CDR2 reads SYDVKM. The V end lost 5 bases, the J end lost 2 bases, and 15 bases lay between the germline ends. The CDR3: CASSPTLGGNTEAFF. The DNA of the CDR3 is TGTGCCAGCAGTCCCACCCTGGGGGGCAACACTGAAGCTTTCTTT.

This clonotype was recorded at least ten times. V gene TRBV5-1 combines with J gene TRBJ2-7; TRBD1 is a possible D gene (5 bases). Trimming removed 4 bases at V and 7 bases at J, with 15 bases between. CDR3 length equals 13 residues. The V gene's germline CDR1 is SGHRS and CDR2 YFSETQ. The CDR3 DNA sequence: TGCGCCAGCAGCCCCCAGGGCCTCGGGGAGCAGTACTTC. Protein sequence: CASSPQGLGEQYF. The variable domain in full, with the rest retrieved from reference TRBV5-1 and TRBJ2-7, is KAGVTQTPRYLIKTRGQQVTLSCSPISGHRSVSWYQQTPGQGLQFLFEYFSETQRNKGNFPGRFSGRQFSNSRSEMNVSTLELGDSALYLCASSPQGLGEQYFGPGTRLTVT.

This rearrangement joins TRBV15 to TRBJ2-1, with D hard to call. This CDR3 has 19 amino acids. The germline CDR1 and CDR2 sequences are LNHNV and YYDKDF (reference sequence). Trimming pared 3 bases from V and 3 bases from J, leaving 24 bases between. The CDR3 DNA is TGTGCCACCAGCAGTTACGCTAATAAACTCTTGGGGTTCTACAATGAGCAGTTCTTC. Amino acid sequence: CATSSYANKLLGFYNEQFF.

The genes are TRBV20-1 and TRBJ2-5, with TRBD2 matching 12 bases. The CDR3 length is 15 residues. Germline V gene sequence: CDR1 DFQATT, CDR2 SNEGSKA (reference sequence). V lost 0 bases, J lost 5 bases, and 4 bases stayed unmatched. The CDR3 sequence: CSARETSGSLETQYF. As DNA, the CDR3 is TGCAGTGCTAGAGAGACTAGCGGGAGCTTGGAGACCCAGTACTTC.

This clonotype was recorded at least ten times. The V call is TRBV7-8, the J call TRBJ2-3; no reliable D call. Between the trimmed V and J ends, which lost 5 bases and 2 bases, there was a span of 11 bases. Per the germline V gene, CDR1 is SGHVS and CDR2 is FQNEAQ. The CDR3 is made up of 14 amino acids. For the CDR3, the DNA is TGTGCCAGCAGCGCCGCAAGGGCCACAGATACGCAGTATTTT. Protein: CASSAARATDTQYF.

This clonotype was seen ten or more times. The rearrangement links TRBV11-2 to TRBJ2-7; TRBD1 aligns across 10 bases. The J segment lost 0 bases and the V segment lost 2 bases, leaving 10 bases of the junction unmatched. Per the germline V gene, CDR1 is SGHAT and CDR2 is FQNNGV. This CDR3 comprises 18 residues. The CDR3 protein is CASSLYYLGTGDSYEQYF. In DNA form, the CDR3 reads TGTGCCAGCAGCTTATATTATTTAGGGACAGGGGACTCCTACGAGCAGTACTTC.

This clonotype was observed at least ten times. The chain uses TRBV4-3 and TRBJ1-2, with D possibly being TRBD1 (6 bases). V lost 4 bases to trimming and J lost 8 bases, with 20 bases between them. The CDR3 is 15 amino acids. Germline V CDR1 and CDR2: LGHNA, YSLEER. The CDR3 DNA sequence: TGCGCCAGCAGCCCCGACAGGTCCCTCTATGGCGGCTACACCTTC. Its protein is CASSPDRSLYGGYTF.

V is TRBV20-1 and J is TRBJ1-2, with D unclear. Germline V CDR1 and CDR2: DFQATT, SNEGSKA (reference sequence). CDR3 size: 14 residues. Trimming cost V 2 bases and J 0 bases, with 10 bases left between them. The CDR3 sequence: CSARMAISNYGYTF. The CDR3 DNA follows: TGCAGTGCTAGAATGGCCATCTCTAACTATGGCTACACCTTC.

This clonotype was picked up many times. This sequence joins TRBV24-1 and TRBJ2-1, with D hard to call. From germline, CDR1 is KGHDR and CDR2 SFDVKD. The V end lost 0 bases, the J end lost 4 bases, and 0 bases lay between the germline ends. The CDR3 contains 12 residues. The CDR3 DNA follows: TGTGCCACCAGTGATTTGTACAATGAGCAGTTCTTC. Its translation: CATSDLYNEQFF.

This clonotype was seen many times. The J gene is TRBJ1-1, the V gene TRBV10-3, with unresolved D. Trimming took 3 bases from V and 4 from J, leaving 9 bases between them. There are 13 residues in the CDR3. Germline CDR1 ENHRY, CDR2 SYGVKD. In nucleotides, the CDR3 is TGTGCCATCAGTGATGGTCCTCCCACTGAAGCTTTCTTT. It is translated as CAISDGPPTEAFF.

This clonotype was seen repeatedly, ten times or more. V usage is TRBV4-2 and J usage is TRBJ2-1; 7 bases match TRBD1. CDR3 size: 16 residues. V was pared by 3 bases and J by 8 bases, with 13 bases of the junction left unmatched. Germline CDR1 is LGHNA and CDR2 is YNFKEQ. CDR3 sequence (DNA): TGTGCCAGCAGCCATAGGGTGAGGCAGGGGGTGGATGAGCAGTTCTTC. Encoded protein: CASSHRVRQGVDEQFF.

The sample holds a few counts of this clonotype. The chain recombines TRBV7-8 with TRBJ1-6; perhaps TRBD1 as D (6 bases). The CDR3 length is 16 residues. V was trimmed by 1 base and J by 3 bases, leaving 10 bases between them. Germline V gene lookup returns CDR1 SGHVS and CDR2 FQNEAQ. CDR3 loop: CASSLGGAVYNSPLHF. The CDR3 bases are TGTGCCAGCAGCTTAGGGGGGGCAGTCTATAATTCACCCCTCCACTTT.

This clonotype was seen repeatedly, ten times or more. The CDR3 loop is CASSRPGLGGETQYF. In nucleotides, the CDR3 is TGTGCCAGCAGTCGACCGGGACTAGGGGGAGAGACCCAGTACTTC. The chain joins TRBV6-2 or TRBV6-3 to TRBJ2-5; 8 bases are shared with TRBD2. This CDR3 is built from 15 residues. Trimming cost V 5 bases and J 4 bases; bases outside gene matches: 9. The germline V gene has CDR1 MNHEY and CDR2 SVGEGT.